These 24 T cell receptor beta chains share one sample of origin, sequenced in a study of early T cells in non-severe SARS-CoV-2 infection. TCRdb used MiXCR to reprocess the 5' RACE reads, holding one entry per CDR3 protein. This table holds about 64,000 distinct CDR3 sequences, roughly 12% found once. This material consisted of whole blood, taken at baseline. These receptors all stem from an adult who was a healthcare worker with PCR-confirmed SARS-CoV-2 infection or an uninfected control (not recorded which).

This clonotype was found a few times. This chain links TRBV20-1 with TRBJ2-1; 8 bases are a match to TRBD2. Germline V gene sequence: CDR1 DFQATT, CDR2 SNEGSKA (reference sequence). CDR3 length equals 16 residues. With 0 bases clipped from V and 3 bases from J, the junction kept 7 bases outside the gene matches. The CDR3 loop reads CSARDGWRGDYNEQFF. The CDR3 DNA follows: TGCAGTGCTAGAGATGGTTGGCGGGGGGACTACAATGAGCAGTTCTTC.

This clonotype was seen repeatedly, ten times or more. V usage is TRBV11-2 and J usage is TRBJ2-4; D is ambiguous. The CDR3 runs to 16 residues. V dropped 4 bases and J dropped 0 bases, with 13 bases sitting between them. From germline, CDR1 is SGHAT and CDR2 FQNNGV. CDR3 region: CASSSSRALAKNIQYF. CDR3 coding DNA: TGTGCCAGCAGCTCATCCCGGGCCTTAGCCAAAAACATTCAGTACTTC.

This clonotype was observed a few times. The chain employs TRBV18 and TRBJ1-4; D remains unclear. Germline loops: CDR1 KGHSH, CDR2 LQKENI. V shed 8 bases and J shed 0 bases, with 22 bases lying between them. The CDR3 runs 18 residues. In nucleotides, the CDR3 is TGTGCCAGCCTGCGGGGTGACAACAAACATGCAACTAATGAAAAACTGTTTTTT. Amino acids: CASLRGDNKHATNEKLFF.

This clonotype was recorded at least ten times. The CDR3 is CASSQVRGTGNNSPLHF. The CDR3 nucleotides read TGTGCCAGCAGCCAAGTAAGGGGGACAGGGAACAATTCACCCCTCCACTTT. The chain links TRBV4-2 to TRBJ1-6; 9 nucleotides agree with TRBD1. CDR1 and CDR2 from the germline V gene are LGHNA and YNFKEQ. This CDR3 spans 17 amino acids. V gave up 1 base and J gave up 7 bases; unmatched junction bases: 8.

Comment on this clonotype: Since a much larger clone is just one base distant, this may be a read error. This chain joins TRBV24-1 and TRBJ2-6; D tentatively fits TRBD1 or TRBD2 (5 bases each). The germline gives CDR1 KGHDR, CDR2 SFDVKD. The CDR3 sequence is 17 residues long. CDR3 DNA sequence: TGTGCCACCAGTGCAACTCATCTGCGGACTGGGGCCAACGTCCTGATTTTC. Protein product: CATSATHLRTGANVLIF.

The CDR3 spells CSARFWGLAEGTQYF. The CDR3 region has the DNA TGCAGTGCTAGGTTCTGGGGACTAGCGGAAGGTACGCAGTATTTT. This chain joins TRBV20-1 and TRBJ2-3, with 11 bases that match TRBD2. V was clipped by 3 bases and J by 8 bases; unmatched bases: 10. The length of the CDR3 is 15 residues. The V gene's germline CDR1 is DFQATT and CDR2 SNEGSKA (reference sequence).

This clonotype has at least ten counts. The V call is TRBV5-1, the J call TRBJ1-2, with D maybe TRBD1 (6 bases). The V gene's germline CDR1 is SGHRS and CDR2 YFSETQ. V gave up 1 base and J gave up 4 bases, with 8 bases separating them. The CDR3 totals 13 residues. CDR3 residues: CASSLSDSYGYTF. The DNA for the CDR3 is TGCGCCAGCAGCTTGTCGGACAGCTATGGCTACACCTTC.

V is TRBV11-3 and J is TRBJ2-7; D unclear. Trimming took off 2 bases at V and 4 bases at J, with 15 bases between the two ends. This CDR3 has 15 amino acids. Germline CDR1 is SGHNT and CDR2 is YENEEA. The CDR3: CASSLIFGPSYEQYF. CDR3 DNA: TGTGCCAGCAGCTTAATTTTTGGACCGTCATACGAGCAGTACTTC. The full variable domain, with the rest looked up from reference TRBV11-3 and TRBJ2-7, is EAGVVQSPRYKIIEKKQPVAFWCNPISGHNTLYWYLQNLGQGPELLIRYENEEAVDDSQLPKDRFSAERLKGVDSTLKIQPAELGDSAVYLCASSLIFGPSYEQYFGPGTRLTVT.

This chain joins TRBV7-9 and TRBJ2-5; D gene ambiguous. Germline loops: CDR1 SEHNR, CDR2 FQNEAQ (reference sequence). The CDR3 extends over 13 amino acids. Trimming left V 2 bases short and J 3 bases short, with 7 bases between. CDR3: CASSLSLEETQYF. The DNA of the CDR3 is TGTGCCAGCAGCTTAAGTTTGGAAGAGACCCAGTACTTC.

In this sample, this clonotype turned up a few times. J is TRBJ2-1 and V is TRBV20-1; 11 nucleotides line up with TRBD2. Germline lookup yields CDR1 DFQATT and CDR2 SNEGSKA (reference sequence). The CDR3 extends over 14 amino acids. The V and J ends lost 4 bases and 5 bases, in that order; junction bases with no gene match: 4. The CDR3 loop is CSATLAGVDNEQFF. The CDR3 DNA reads as TGCAGTGCTACACTAGCGGGGGTCGACAATGAGCAGTTCTTC.

In its sample, this clonotype was seen many times. The chain employs TRBV28 and TRBJ2-7; D is ambiguous. V was shortened by 6 bases and J by 3 bases, with 18 bases between the two germline ends. The length of the CDR3 is 15 residues. Germline lookup yields CDR1 MDHEN and CDR2 SYDVKM. CDR3 in DNA: TGTGCCAGCAGCTGGCGTCAGAGCTTCTTCTACGAGCAGTACTTC. Protein: CASSWRQSFFYEQYF.

This clonotype has a handful of counts. The chain recombines TRBV19 with TRBJ2-7, with D unclear. The germline CDR1 and CDR2 sequences are LNHDA and SQIVND (reference sequence). Trimming shortened V by 5 bases and J by 0 bases, and 11 bases separated the two germline ends. CDR3 length equals 14 residues. DNA for the CDR3: TGTGCCAGTAGTCCCCGCCCGACCTCCTACGAGCAGTACTTC. Amino acids: CASSPRPTSYEQYF.

There are a few counts of this clonotype. This chain links TRBV27 with TRBJ2-3; 12 bases line up with TRBD2. The germline gives CDR1 MNHEY, CDR2 SMNVEV (reference sequence). Losses at the gene ends were 6 bases for V and 4 bases for J; bases not matched to a gene: 5. There are 15 residues in the CDR3. CDR3 nucleotide sequence: TGTGCCAGCAGCTCACTAGCGGGAGGCTCAGATACGCAGTATTTT. This gives the protein CASSSLAGGSDTQYF.

This chain joins TRBV7-8 and TRBJ2-7; 10 bases line up with TRBD1. CDR1 and CDR2 (germline): SGHVS, FQNEAQ. Trimming at V came to 5 bases and at J to 0 bases, leaving 10 bases not matched to a gene. The CDR3 runs 17 residues. The CDR3 coding sequence is TGTGCCAGCAGCACAAGACCGGGACAGGGGTCCTCCTACGAGCAGTACTTC. Protein product: CASSTRPGQGSSYEQYF.

The chain uses TRBV10-2 and TRBJ2-3, with a tentative D call TRBD2 (6 bases). Trimming left V 4 bases short and J 3 bases short, with 14 bases between. The CDR3 is 15 residues long. Germline V gives CDR1 WSHSY, CDR2 SAAADI. The CDR3 coding sequence is TGCGCCAGCAGTGGGGCCGGGAGAGGTACAGATACGCAGTATTTT. Translation gives CASSGAGRGTDTQYF.

The chain has TRBV7-2 and TRBJ2-3; TRBD2 matches at 8 bases. Losses at the gene ends were 3 bases for V and 4 bases for J; bases not matched to a gene: 6. CDR3 size: 15 residues. Germline loops: CDR1 SGHTA, CDR2 FQGNSA. This CDR3 is CASSFTSGSADTQYF. The CDR3 region has the DNA TGTGCCAGCAGCTTCACAAGCGGGAGCGCAGATACGCAGTATTTT.

The rearrangement links TRBV19 to TRBJ2-3; 9 positions match TRBD1. V shed 10 bases and J 3 bases; nucleotides not matched to a gene: 11. Germline CDR1 LNHDA, CDR2 SQIVND (reference sequence). The CDR3 totals 15 residues. The CDR3 sequence: CATTLGTGSTDTQYF. In DNA, the CDR3 is TGTGCCACCACCTTGGGGACAGGGTCAACAGATACGCAGTATTTT.

The chain uses TRBV6-2 or TRBV6-3 and TRBJ2-7, with D possibly being TRBD1 (5 bases). The CDR3 loop spans 11 amino acids. Germline CDR1 is MNHEY and CDR2 is SVGEGT. Trimming took 5 bases from V and 7 from J, leaving 9 bases between them. The CDR3 region has the DNA TGTGCCAGCAGTACAGGATTGGAGCAGTACTTC. This gives the protein CASSTGLEQYF.

The chain employs TRBV20-1 and TRBJ1-5; TRBD1 is a possible D gene (6 bases). This CDR3 comprises 14 residues. The V end was cut by 3 bases, the J end by 0 bases, with 9 bases between. Per germline, CDR1 DFQATT and CDR2 SNEGSKA (reference sequence). This CDR3 is CSASEGDSNQPQHF. In DNA form, the CDR3 reads TGCAGTGCTAGTGAGGGGGATAGCAATCAGCCCCAGCATTTT.

This clonotype appeared many times. The rearrangement links TRBV5-1 to TRBJ1-2; D possibly corresponds to TRBD1 (5 bases). The ends were cut back, 4 bases at V and 4 bases at J, with 11 bases in the middle. This CDR3 region has 13 residues. Germline V gene sequence: CDR1 SGHRS, CDR2 YFSETQ. The CDR3 region is CASSTTELYGYTF. As DNA, the CDR3 is TGCGCCAGCAGCACGACAGAGCTCTATGGCTACACCTTC.

V usage is TRBV12-3 or TRBV12-4 and J usage is TRBJ2-7, with TRBD2 as a possible D gene (6 bases). V gave up 8 bases and J gave up 2 bases, with 16 bases separating them. The CDR3 extends over 14 amino acids. The CDR3 bases are TGTGCCAGCTCCCTGCTGGAGGGCCCCTACGAGCAGTACTTC. Encoded protein: CASSLLEGPYEQYF.

This clonotype was detected many times. The chain combines TRBV29-1 with TRBJ2-5; D is unresolved. Germline loops: CDR1 SQVTM, CDR2 ANQGSEA. The CDR3 consists of 13 residues. Trimming removed 7 bases from V and 5 bases from J, with 17 bases in between. CDR3 nucleotide sequence: TGCAGCGCCTCAACCGACCCCTGGGAGACCCAGTACTTC. As protein: CSASTDPWETQYF.

This clonotype was recorded many times. The gene calls are TRBV7-6 and TRBJ2-1, with 10 bases identical to TRBD2. Germline lookup yields CDR1 SGHVS and CDR2 FNYEAQ. Trimming at V came to 5 bases and at J to 0 bases, leaving 7 bases not matched to a gene. The CDR3 covers 17 residues. CDR3 sequence: CASSGARTSGSYNEQFF. The CDR3 nucleotides are TGTGCCAGCAGCGGAGCCCGGACTAGCGGCTCCTACAATGAGCAGTTCTTC.

This clonotype was picked up many times. The V call is TRBV4-3, the J call TRBJ2-1; TRBD2 matches 9 bases. Germline CDR1 LGHNA, CDR2 YSLEER. Trimming at V came to 0 bases and at J to 8 bases, leaving 8 bases not matched to a gene. The CDR3 length is 16 residues. The CDR3 sequence: CASSQDRVAGDYEQFF. In DNA, the CDR3 is TGCGCCAGCAGCCAAGATCGGGTAGCGGGAGATTATGAGCAGTTCTTC.